These 30 T cell receptor beta chains were all obtained from the same sample, sequenced in a study of cytomegalovirus exposure and HLA in healthy donors (TCRdb year 2017). Receptors were amplified or captured by the immunoSEQ multiplex PCR assay. TCRdb mirrors the immuneACCESS table, restricted to in-frame sequences. Some clones are absent from its copies; in checked studies, under half trace to an unresolved V gene, and the reason for the others is unknown. The sample data list under 150,000 clones, and roughly nine tenths of these were observed just once. 2.5% to 3.5% of the sample goes to the ten largest clones. Sequenced: PBMCs. The receptors stem from a man younger than 35 in good health and CMV-seronegative.

The chain has TRBV2 and TRBJ2-7, with 10 bases matching TRBD1. In germline, CDR1 is SNHLY, CDR2 FYNNEI. The CDR3 loop spans 16 amino acids. V trimming: 2 bases; J trimming: 5 bases; junction bases outside the gene matches: 9. The CDR3 DNA reads TGTGCCAGCAGTGAATTAGGGACAGGGGTTATCAACGAGCAGTACTTC. As protein: CASSELGTGVINEQYF.

V gene TRBV6-1 combines with J gene TRBJ2-7; D may be TRBD1 (6 bases). Germline lookup yields CDR1 MNHNS and CDR2 SASEGT. Between the trimmed V and J ends, which lost 1 base and 7 bases, there was a span of 17 bases. The CDR3 has 15 residues. The CDR3: CASSEERTDLWEQYF. The CDR3 DNA reads as TGTGCCAGCAGTGAAGAGAGGACAGACCTATGGGAGCAGTACTTC.

The V and J genes are TRBV7-2 and TRBJ1-4; D is possibly TRBD1 (6 bases). Trimming cost V 1 base and J 2 bases, with 20 bases left between them. CDR3 length equals 19 residues. The germline V gene encodes CDR1 SGHTA and CDR2 FQGNSA. The chain's CDR3 is CASSLGPGGFPPTNEKLFF. Written as DNA, the CDR3 is TGTGCCAGCAGCTTAGGTCCGGGGGGCTTCCCTCCCACTAATGAAAAACTGTTTTTT.

J is TRBJ2-1 and V is TRBV6-1; D is undetermined. CDR3 size: 14 residues. Trimming pared 1 base from V and 4 bases from J, leaving 8 bases between. CDR1 MNHNS and CDR2 SASEGT come from the germline V gene. The CDR3 loop is CASSEDSIYNEQFF. The CDR3, as DNA: TGTGCCAGCAGTGAAGACAGCATATACAATGAGCAGTTCTTC.

The chain joins TRBV18 to TRBJ2-7; maybe TRBD2 (5 bases). The V gene's germline CDR1 is KGHSH and CDR2 LQKENI. V was clipped by 6 bases and J by 0 bases, with 12 bases between them. There are 14 residues in the CDR3. The DNA of the CDR3 is TGTGCCAGCTCCCTCGGGGTAGACTCCTACGAGCAGTACTTC. It translates to CASSLGVDSYEQYF.

The chain uses TRBV30 and TRBJ2-3; D may be TRBD1 (5 bases). Germline V gene data show CDR1 as GTSNPN and CDR2 as SVGIG (reference sequence). V gave up 0 bases and J gave up 0 bases, with 10 bases separating them. This CDR3 spans 15 amino acids. CDR3 region: CAWSVSRASTDTQYF. The CDR3 DNA sequence: TGTGCCTGGAGTGTAAGCAGGGCTAGCACAGATACGCAGTATTTT.

V and J are TRBV27 and TRBJ1-1; no definite D call. The length of the CDR3 is 14 residues. V shed 8 bases and J shed 4 bases, with 17 bases lying between them. Germline V gene lookup returns CDR1 MNHEY and CDR2 SMNVEV (reference sequence). CDR3 sequence: CASSLVGGATEAFF. The CDR3 bases are TGTGCCAGCTCCTTAGTGGGAGGTGCCACTGAAGCTTTCTTT.

Worth noting for this clone: One end of the junction fails to match germline, which may point to a read error. The rearrangement joins TRBV10-1 to TRBJ2-1; D may be TRBD1 (7 bases). The CDR3 is 13 amino acids. CDR1 is WNHNN and CDR2 is SYGVQD in the germline V gene (reference sequence). The DNA for the CDR3 is TGCGCCAGCAGTGAGTCCAGGGGGGATGATCAGTTCTTC. This codes for CASSESRGDDQFF.

The chain is built from TRBV2 and TRBJ2-3; the D gene is possibly TRBD1 (6 bases). Germline V CDR1 and CDR2: SNHLY, FYNNEI. The ends were cut back, 6 bases at V and 4 bases at J, with 11 bases in the middle. The CDR3 contains 13 residues. CDR3 residues: CASRTGWADTQYF. The CDR3 DNA follows: TGTGCCAGCAGAACAGGGTGGGCAGATACGCAGTATTTT.

This chain links TRBV2 with TRBJ1-5; unclear D gene. Germline V gives CDR1 SNHLY, CDR2 FYNNEI. This CDR3 comprises 15 residues. V lost 2 bases, J lost 2 bases, and 10 bases lay in between. The CDR3 DNA follows: TGTGCCAGCAGTGAAACCGGGGTCGGCAATCAGCCCCAGCATTTT. It is translated as CASSETGVGNQPQHF.

The chain employs TRBV2 and TRBJ1-1, with D maybe TRBD1 (5 bases). The V and J ends lost 8 bases and 1 base respectively, with 11 bases between them. The CDR3 runs 13 residues. Per the germline V gene, CDR1 is SNHLY and CDR2 is FYNNEI. CDR3 sequence (DNA): TGTGCCAGCCCATCAGGACAGAACACTGAAGCTTTCTTT. Amino acid sequence: CASPSGQNTEAFF.

This clone is a singleton in its sample. In nucleotides, the CDR3 is TGTGCCAGCAGCCCACCTAGCGGGAGGCTCTGGGAGCAGTACTTC. This codes for CASSPPSGRLWEQYF. This rearrangement joins TRBV7-2 to TRBJ2-7, with 11 positions matching TRBD2. The length of the CDR3 is 15 residues. J lost 7 bases, V lost 5 bases, and 10 bases had no gene match. CDR1 and CDR2 (germline): SGHTA, FQGNSA.

This chain joins TRBV6-5 and TRBJ2-1, with D tentatively TRBD1 (6 bases). V lost 6 bases to trimming and J lost 6 bases, with 12 bases between them. The CDR3 runs 13 residues. CDR1 MNHEY and CDR2 SVGAGI come from the germline V gene. The CDR3 spells CASRPPDSNEQFF. CDR3 coding DNA: TGTGCCAGCAGGCCCCCGGACAGCAATGAGCAGTTCTTC.

The chain is built from TRBV19 and TRBJ2-7; D is uncertain. Trimming took off 4 bases at V and 3 bases at J, with 7 bases between the two ends. The length of the CDR3 is 12 residues. CDR1 is LNHDA, CDR2 SQIVND, per germline (reference sequence). The CDR3 nucleotides are TGTGCCAGTAGTAACCGGGTCTACGAGCAGTACTTC. Encoded protein: CASSNRVYEQYF.

In this sample, this clone turned up a few times. J is TRBJ2-2 and V is TRBV6-1, with TRBD1 as a possible D gene (5 bases). CDR1 and CDR2 (germline): MNHNS, SASEGT. CDR3 length: 13 residues. V lost 5 bases to trimming and J lost 3 bases, with 7 bases between them. The DNA of the CDR3 is TGTGCCAGCAGTAGGGGTGACACCGGGGAGCTGTTTTTT. This codes for CASSRGDTGELFF.

V and J are TRBV25-1 and TRBJ2-2; 8 nucleotides match TRBD1. The V gene end was trimmed by 10 bases and the J gene end by 6 bases; junction bases not matched to a gene: 10. The CDR3 is 14 residues long. Germline CDR1 is MGHDK and CDR2 is SYGVNS. Written as DNA, the CDR3 is TGTGCCATCTACAGGACAGGGCTTTCCGGGGAGCTGTTTTTT. This sequence encodes CAIYRTGLSGELFF.

This sequence joins TRBV28 and TRBJ2-1; 11 bases line up with TRBD1. The germline V gene encodes CDR1 MDHEN and CDR2 SYDVKM. Unmatched junction bases numbered 5, after V lost 5 bases and J lost 2 bases. The CDR3 is 16 residues long. The chain's CDR3 is CASSPGTGGAYNEQFF. The CDR3 region has the DNA TGTGCCAGCAGTCCTGGGACAGGGGGTGCCTACAATGAGCAGTTCTTC.

This chain links TRBV5-3 with TRBJ2-7, with no clear D. TRBV5-3 is recorded as an ORF, its role being uncertain. The CDR3 runs 15 residues. Trimming left V 3 bases short and J 5 bases short, with 18 bases between. The CDR3 loop is CARSSTAASRDEQYF. CDR3 DNA: TGTGCCAGAAGCTCGACGGCCGCCTCCCGGGACGAGCAGTACTTC.

This clone has at least ten counts. J is TRBJ1-2 and V is TRBV7-2; 7 bases match TRBD1. The CDR3 extends over 14 amino acids. Looked up from germline, CDR1 is SGHTA and CDR2 is FQGNSA. V lost 1 base and J lost 4; bases outside the gene matches: 3. CDR3 region: CASSLGGTVYGYTF. The CDR3 DNA is TGTGCCAGCAGCTTAGGAGGGACAGTCTATGGCTACACCTTC.

This chain connects TRBV27 to TRBJ2-7; D gene unclear. The CDR3 totals 15 residues. V was clipped by 3 bases and J by 0 bases, with 12 bases between them. From germline, CDR1 is MNHEY and CDR2 SMNVEV (reference sequence). CDR3 sequence reads: CASSLAALNSYEQYF. The CDR3 bases are TGTGCCAGCAGTTTGGCCGCTTTAAACTCCTACGAGCAGTACTTC.

This chain connects TRBV5-4 to TRBJ2-7; 9 bases line up with TRBD1. Germline V CDR1 and CDR2: SGHNT, YYREEE (reference sequence). The CDR3 loop spans 14 amino acids. V shed 4 bases and J 5 bases; nucleotides not matched to a gene: 7. Here the CDR3 reads CASSQGTGRHEQYF. In DNA, the CDR3 is TGTGCCAGCAGCCAGGGGACAGGGCGGCACGAGCAGTACTTC. The full variable domain, rest sourced from reference TRBV5-4 and TRBJ2-7, is ETGVTQSPTHLIKTRGQQVTLRCSSQSGHNTVSWYQQALGQGPQFIFQYYREEENGRGNFPPRFSGLQFPNYSSELNVNALELDDSALYLCASSQGTGRHEQYFGPGTRLTVT.

This rearrangement joins TRBV28 to TRBJ2-7; tentatively, D is TRBD1 (6 bases). Germline-derived CDR1 and CDR2 are MDHEN and SYDVKM. The CDR3 runs 15 residues. V lost 3 bases and J 9 bases, leaving 21 bases between the germline ends. CDR3 DNA sequence: TGTGCCAGCAGTTTGGCGGGTGGGGACACCCTGGGGCAGTACTTC. Translated: CASSLAGGDTLGQYF.

The chain recombines TRBV18 with TRBJ2-3; 14 bases match TRBD2. CDR1 is KGHSH and CDR2 is LQKENI in the germline V gene. The ends lost 5 bases at V and 5 bases at J; junction bases unmatched: 6. CDR3 length: 16 residues. Here the CDR3 reads CASSGLAGGPGDTQYF. As DNA, the CDR3 is TGTGCCAGCTCAGGACTAGCGGGGGGCCCTGGAGATACGCAGTATTTT.

The rearrangement links TRBV11-2 to TRBJ2-1; 8 nucleotides agree with TRBD2. The CDR3 extends over 15 amino acids. The V segment lost 5 bases and the J segment 7 bases; nucleotides outside the gene matches: 10. The germline CDR1 and CDR2 sequences are SGHAT and FQNNGV. CDR3 coding DNA: TGTGCCAGCAGCCACCACGGGGGGGTAAAAAATGAGCAGTTCTTC. It specifies CASSHHGGVKNEQFF.

This clone was recorded only once. The genes are TRBV2 and TRBJ1-5, with a possible D match to TRBD1 (5 bases). V was shortened by 1 base and J by 7 bases, with 8 bases between the two germline ends. The germline gives CDR1 SNHLY, CDR2 FYNNEI. The CDR3 runs 13 residues. The CDR3 reads CASSEEGWQPQHF. The DNA of the CDR3 is TGTGCCAGCAGTGAAGAGGGGTGGCAGCCCCAGCATTTT.

This clone was counted once. The chain carries TRBV6-1 and TRBJ1-2, with TRBD1 identical over 8 bases. After removal of 3 bases from V and 4 bases from J, the junction contained 7 bases not matched to a gene. The germline CDR1 and CDR2 sequences are MNHNS and SASEGT. The CDR3 runs 15 residues. The CDR3 protein is CASSEFRGRGYGYTF. The CDR3 bases are TGTGCCAGCAGTGAGTTCAGGGGGCGCGGCTATGGCTACACCTTC.

V gene TRBV6-5 combines with J gene TRBJ1-2; D gene unclear. The CDR3 spans 13 residues. V lost 6 bases and J lost 2, with 10 bases in between. CDR1 MNHEY and CDR2 SVGAGI come from the germline V gene. CDR3 amino acids: CASRPDSNYGYTF. As DNA, the CDR3 is TGTGCCAGCAGACCCGACTCGAACTATGGCTACACCTTC.

V and J are TRBV19 and TRBJ1-1, with 7 bases lining up with TRBD1. CDR3 length equals 13 residues. The trim removed 3 bases at V and 6 bases at J, leaving 4 bases unmatched. Germline V gene lookup returns CDR1 LNHDA and CDR2 SQIVND (reference sequence). The DNA for the CDR3 is TGTGCCAGTAGTATGAGACAGGGCTCTGAAGCTTTCTTT. Its translation: CASSMRQGSEAFF.

This clone is categorized as medium-sized (0.01 to 0.1%). The chain carries TRBV6-1 and TRBJ2-6; no clear D. V gave up 8 bases and J gave up 0 bases, with 11 bases separating them. There are 15 residues in the CDR3. CDR1 is MNHNS, CDR2 SASEGT, per germline. CDR3 residues: CASGEFTSGANVLTF. CDR3 nucleotides: TGTGCCAGCGGAGAATTTACCTCTGGGGCCAACGTCCTGACTTTC.

The chain carries TRBV5-1 and TRBJ2-6; TRBD1 agrees at 8 bases. Germline CDR1 SGHRS, CDR2 YFSETQ. The V and J ends lost 4 bases and 2 bases, in that order; junction bases with no gene match: 2. The CDR3 has 15 residues. CDR3 sequence (DNA): TGCGCCAGCAGCCAACAGGGGGCTGGGGCCAACGTCCTGACTTTC. Protein product: CASSQQGAGANVLTF.